This entry is about one T cell receptor (beta chain). What antigen it recognizes has not been identified. No much larger clone is present one base from it, and per-base qualities are unavailable. Taken from cysteine to phenylalanine, the CDR3 has 14 residues. Left in the record is the CDR3 DNA by itself, 42 bases read in frame from the first base. The data belong to a study of shared clonotypes between healthy human individuals (dated by TCRdb to the early 2020s). Looking at the study overall: Two women and a few men aged 18 to 49 years were included in the cohort. For each donor, CD4 naive and CD4 memory were each given three plates, CD8 naive was given two plates, and CD8 memory was given one plate. To estimate repertoire size and how much clonotypes are shared between individuals, the study performed deep sequencing of blood TCR repertoires from about five healthy adults. Libraries were prepared and TCR repertoires were sequenced by different laboratories using diverse techniques, in order to increase sequencing depth and limit assay-specific biases. Between about 0.8 and 9.5 billion PBMCs per donor were obtained by leukapheresis.

CD8 naive samples consisted of CD45RO-negative cells that were positively selected for CCR7, yielding a CD45RA+CCR7+ population without TemRA cells. The donors were healthy, HIV-negative adults who had no recently reported acute infections or vaccinations. All donors were Caucasian adults living in Nashville, Tennessee, USA. Blood was obtained by leukapheresis, after which PBMCs were separated by Ficoll-Histopaque density gradient centrifugation and cryopreserved in liquid nitrogen vapor phase. Analytical flow cytometry was used to check the purity and quantity of each magnetically sorted T cell population. Genomic DNA was isolated from every sorted fraction and measured by UV absorbance on a Nanodrop 2000c. Study-level results and caveats: Higher generation probabilities were observed for clonotypes shared by all four sorted-subset donors than for non-shared clonotypes. Larger estimated clonotype richness was generally found for naive subsets than for memory subsets. Rarefaction of sorted-subset datasets indicated incomplete sequencing despite the large sequencing depth. Sampling was restricted to blood, and TCR repertoires in tissue are likely to differ from TCR repertoires in blood. Based on pairwise subsampling, the degree of clonotype sharing among donors was expected to be affected by sequencing depth. Because the study included only a small number of donors, the genetic and exposure-history diversity represented was limited. Across several donors, approximately 5% of naive CD4, approximately 3.5% of naive CD8, 2% to 2.5% of memory CD4, and under 0.45% of memory CD8 clonotypes were shared.

Using the deep immunoSEQ assay, multiplex PCR amplified TCR CDR3 regions from genomic DNA. For each cell subset, the extracted genomic DNA was distributed evenly across all wells of several immunoSEQ 96-well plates, and each plate served as one replicate. For sorted subsets, 150 to 250 ng of genomic DNA, equivalent to some 30,000 T cell genomes, went into each replicate PCR. The purified libraries were quantified using a Qubit 3.0 fluorometer, sized with a Bioanalyzer 2100, and then quantified again using the KAPA Library Quantification kit. Every immunoSEQ 96-well plate was sequenced on a dedicated single-read 150-cycle Illumina NextSeq 550 flow cell. Per the source publication's procedure: Because only junctional sequences without quality scores were contained in the immunoSEQ output, filtering matching that applied to full-length reads could not be performed. Sequences were annotated with PyIR, a Python wrapper for IgBLAST v1.9, using IMGT germline references to assign V/J genes and CDR3. Reads were removed for weak V/J assignments (E-value above 1e-6), missing CDR3, stop codons, out-of-frame junctions, or ambiguous translated residues. V3J clonotypes were defined by identical inferred V gene, J gene, and CDR3 amino acid sequence. Percentage overlap between repertoires was computed as shared unique clonotypes divided by the size of the smaller repertoire. Repertoire richness was assessed with RTK rarefaction, the Chao1 estimator, and Recon v2.1 estimates of unobserved clonotypes. OLGA was used to compute generation probabilities for all TCRbeta clonotypes that the gDNA method yielded from a few donors. Held by TCRdb, this immuneACCESS table contains in-frame sequences only and omits some clones. Under half of the omission traces to an unresolved V gene where checked; the cause of the rest is unknown. The V and J calls and clone size are taken from that table; D and trimming were inferred from the DNA. The sample contains some 2 million clones, 85% to 95% of them found a single time. Together, the top ten hold 0.9% to 1.4% of the sample.

The receptor's source is a young man in good health. The specimen sequenced was naive CD8+ T cells sorted from blood. Taken with the paper, the label for cell subset or site translates to: CD45RA+CCR7+. This chain is built from TRBV7-5 and TRBJ2-3. TRBV7-5 has pseudogene status. The sequenced DNA is TGCCCCCTCCCAAGGGGGGAAGGGACAGATACGCAGTATTTT. Its product reads: CPLPRGEGTDTQYF.